The present entry profiles one T cell receptor beta chain with its context. The antigen remains undetermined. This sample is drawn from a study of T-cell memory formation after mild COVID-19. Overall study findings and caveats: Clonal second-wave expansions that peaked on day 37 had unconfirmed SARS-CoV-2 specificity. Clones contracting across day 15 to 85 had a balanced CD4/CD8 profile; later expanding clones leaned CD4+.

The germline V and J ends were trimmed by 5 bases and 6 bases, with 11 bases remaining between them. Germline V gene sequence: CDR1 SGHRS, CDR2 YFSETQ. The CDR3 is 12 residues long. Using constant-segment primers, 5'RACE produced TCR alpha and TCR beta cDNA libraries carrying sample barcodes and UMIs. TCRdb reprocessed the 5' RACE reads with MiXCR, giving one entry per CDR3 protein. This sample has about 170,000 distinct CDR3 sequences; about an eighth occur once, and the top ten carry roughly 3.3%. The sample comprised PBMCs or a T cell subset sorted from them (not recorded which). The clonotype originates from a man aged 18 to 30 who had mild COVID-19 (a few samples of this study predate the infection). Cell type and time point are not known. V is TRBV5-1 and J is TRBJ1-1; D is uncertain. CDR3 in amino acids: CASRAEGAEAFF. The CDR3 DNA reads TGCGCCAGCAGGGCCGAGGGAGCTGAAGCTTTCTTT.